This entry lists 20 T cell receptor beta chains sequenced from one sample in a study of T-cell memory formation after mild COVID-19. TCRdb used MiXCR to reprocess the 5' RACE reads, holding one entry per CDR3 protein. The sample shows hundreds of thousands of distinct CDR3 sequences, over 25% of them seen only once. The sequencing sample was made of PBMCs or a T cell subset sorted from them (not recorded which). The receptors stem from an adult woman who had mild COVID-19 (a few samples of this study predate the infection). Cell type and time point are not known.

This clonotype has only a few counts. The J gene is TRBJ2-7, the V gene TRBV5-1; D not certain. The CDR3 has 14 amino acids. Germline V gene lookup returns CDR1 SGHRS and CDR2 YFSETQ. Between the trimmed V and J ends, which lost 3 bases and 0 bases, there was a span of 10 bases. The CDR3 spells CASSWTASSYEQYF. The CDR3 bases are TGCGCCAGCAGCTGGACGGCGAGCTCCTACGAGCAGTACTTC.

The rearrangement uses TRBV7-8 and TRBJ1-1; 7 nucleotides match TRBD1. The germline V gene encodes CDR1 SGHVS and CDR2 FQNEAQ. V shed 5 bases, J shed 0 bases, and the junction held 15 bases outside the gene matches. The CDR3 runs 18 residues. The CDR3 DNA reads as TGTGCCAGCAGCGCAGCGCCCATAAGGGACAGAATGAACACTGAAGCTTTCTTT. It encodes CASSAAPIRDRMNTEAFF. The whole variable domain, remainder taken from reference TRBV7-8 and TRBJ1-1, is GAGVSQSPRYKVAKRGQDVALRCDPISGHVSLFWYQQALGQGPEFLTYFQNEAQLDKSGLPSDRFFAERPEGSVSTLKIQRTQQEDSAVYLCASSAAPIRDRMNTEAFFGQGTRLTVV.

The chain has TRBV2 and TRBJ2-6; D is undetermined. V dropped 5 bases and J dropped 3 bases, with 5 bases sitting between them. Germline loops: CDR1 SNHLY, CDR2 FYNNEI. The CDR3 is 13 residues long. The CDR3 loop reads CASSYDGANVLTF. The CDR3 nucleotides are TGTGCCAGCAGTTACGATGGGGCCAACGTCCTGACTTTC.

This clonotype occurred a few times. This chain uses TRBV3-1 with TRBJ2-4; a weak D match, TRBD2 (6 bases). Germline values: CDR1 LGHDT, CDR2 YNNKEL (reference sequence). The CDR3 has 15 amino acids. Deletions cut 2 bases from V and 7 bases from J, with 15 bases between. CDR3 region: CASSQIFIGRNIQYF. The CDR3 bases are TGTGCCAGCAGCCAAATTTTTATAGGGAGGAACATTCAGTACTTC.

This clonotype came up a few times. This chain links TRBV29-1 with TRBJ2-1; 7 bases are shared with TRBD1. The CDR3 totals 14 residues. Germline trimming cut 4 bases from V and 6 bases from J; bases unmatched to any gene: 9. Germline lookup yields CDR1 SQVTM and CDR2 ANQGSEA. The CDR3 sequence is CSVAGPTGVNEQFF. The CDR3 coding sequence is TGCAGCGTTGCGGGGCCCACAGGGGTCAATGAGCAGTTCTTC.

This clonotype was observed a handful of times. The CDR3 spells CAWSVQVQYEQYF. The CDR3 coding sequence is TGTGCCTGGAGTGTACAGGTCCAGTACGAGCAGTACTTC. This sequence joins TRBV30 and TRBJ2-7; D might be TRBD1 (5 bases). V dropped 0 bases and J dropped 4 bases, with 10 bases sitting between them. Germline CDR1 is GTSNPN and CDR2 is SVGIG (reference sequence). The length of the CDR3 is 13 residues. The full variable domain, rest sourced from reference TRBV30 and TRBJ2-7, is SQTIHQWPATLVQPVGSPLSLECTVEGTSNPNLYWYRQAAGRGLQLLFYSVGIGQISSEVPQNLSASRPQDRQFILSSKKLLLSDSGFYLCAWSVQVQYEQYFGPGTRLTVT.

This sequence joins TRBV9 and TRBJ2-7, with TRBD2 matching over 9 bases. V lost 1 base, J lost 4 bases, and 6 bases stayed unmatched. CDR1 and CDR2 (germline): SGDLS, YYNGEE. The CDR3 length is 15 residues. CDR3 nucleotide sequence: TGTGCCAGCAGCGTAACCCCGGGACTAGCTTACGAGCAGTACTTC. Translating gives CASSVTPGLAYEQYF. Supplemented by reference TRBV9 and TRBJ2-7, the full variable domain reads DSGVTQTPKHLITATGQRVTLRCSPRSGDLSVYWYQQSLDQGLQFLIQYYNGEERAKGNILERFSAQQFPDLHSELNLSSLELGDSALYFCASSVTPGLAYEQYFGPGTRLTVT.

This chain joins TRBV5-1 and TRBJ2-5; TRBD2 is a possible D gene (7 bases). V lost 3 bases to trimming and J lost 5 bases, with 17 bases between them. The CDR3 covers 15 residues. Germline values: CDR1 SGHRS, CDR2 YFSETQ. CDR3 coding DNA: TGCGCCAGCAGCTCCATCGGGGGGCTCGGGGAGACCCAGTACTTC. It is translated as CASSSIGGLGETQYF.

V and J are TRBV29-1 and TRBJ2-3, with D possibly matching TRBD1 (5 bases). This CDR3 is built from 15 residues. Looked up from germline, CDR1 is SQVTM and CDR2 is ANQGSEA. V was pared by 3 bases and J by 5 bases, with 18 bases between. The CDR3 is CSVEIEDTVIDTQYF. The DNA of the CDR3 is TGCAGCGTTGAGATAGAGGACACGGTAATAGATACGCAGTATTTT.

A single count supports this clonotype. This chain uses TRBV11-2 with TRBJ2-1; no definite D call. The CDR3 is 15 amino acids. V was trimmed by 0 bases and J by 0 bases, leaving 6 bases between them. Germline V lookup: CDR1 SGHAT, CDR2 FQNNGV. CDR3 residues: CASSLDWDSYNEQFF. In DNA form, the CDR3 reads TGTGCCAGCAGCTTAGACTGGGACTCCTACAATGAGCAGTTCTTC.

This clonotype was observed at least ten times. J is TRBJ2-1 and V is TRBV5-1; possibly TRBD1 for D (6 bases). Looked up from germline, CDR1 is SGHRS and CDR2 is YFSETQ. V dropped 0 bases and J dropped 6 bases, with 10 bases sitting between them. The CDR3 loop spans 14 amino acids. CDR3 in amino acids: CASSLEGQINEQFF. CDR3 nucleotides: TGCGCCAGCAGCTTGGAGGGACAAATCAATGAGCAGTTCTTC.

J is TRBJ2-7 and V is TRBV12-3 or TRBV12-4; 7 positions agree with TRBD2. Trimming cost V 0 bases and J 7 bases; bases outside gene matches: 6. This CDR3 has 14 amino acids. CDR3 nucleotides: TGTGCCAGCAGTTTAGCGGGAGGGCCAATTGAGCAGTACTTC. It yields the protein CASSLAGGPIEQYF.

The chain links TRBV24-1 to TRBJ2-3, with 10 nucleotides matching TRBD1. V lost 3 bases and J lost 5; bases outside the gene matches: 10. Germline V gene sequence: CDR1 KGHDR, CDR2 SFDVKD. The CDR3 is 17 amino acids. The CDR3 sequence is CATSDPGTGALRDTQYF. DNA of the CDR3: TGTGCCACCAGTGATCCGGGGACAGGGGCGCTTAGAGATACGCAGTATTTT.

This clonotype was counted a few times. The chain employs TRBV12-5 and TRBJ2-1; TRBD2 aligns across 13 bases. Losses at the gene ends were 3 bases for V and 1 base for J; bases not matched to a gene: 12. CDR3 length: 20 amino acids. Germline V gives CDR1 LGHNT, CDR2 FRNRAP. The CDR3 here is CASGLIQLAGGPWSYNEQFF. Written as DNA, the CDR3 is TGTGCTAGTGGTTTAATCCAACTAGCGGGAGGGCCATGGTCCTACAATGAGCAGTTCTTC.

The chain employs TRBV14 and TRBJ2-1; 11 bases are a match to TRBD2. The CDR3 runs to 15 residues. The germline V gene has CDR1 SGHDN and CDR2 FVKESK. With 3 bases clipped from V and 7 bases from J, the junction kept 5 bases outside the gene matches. The CDR3: CASSHLAGGGNEQFF. The CDR3 DNA is TGTGCCAGCAGCCACCTAGCGGGAGGAGGGAATGAGCAGTTCTTC. The full variable domain, in which reference TRBV14 and TRBJ2-1 provide the parts outside the CDR3, is EAGVTQFPSHSVIEKGQTVTLRCDPISGHDNLYWYRRVMGKEIKFLLHFVKESKQDESGMPNNRFLAERTGGTYSTLKVQPAELEDSGVYFCASSHLAGGGNEQFFGPGTRLTVL.

This chain connects TRBV3-1 to TRBJ2-1, with TRBD2 identical over 7 bases. The germline V gene has CDR1 LGHDT and CDR2 YNNKEL (reference sequence). The CDR3 is 15 amino acids. With 3 bases clipped from V and 7 bases from J, the junction kept 9 bases outside the gene matches. The CDR3, as DNA: TGTGCCAGCAGCCAGACGCCGGGACTATCGAATGAGCAGTTCTTC. Its translation is CASSQTPGLSNEQFF.

In this sample, this clonotype turned up a few times. The CDR3 reads CASSSTSGGTDTQYF. The CDR3 DNA is TGTGCCAGCAGTTCAACTAGCGGGGGCACAGATACGCAGTATTTT. The rearrangement uses TRBV25-1 and TRBJ2-3; 10 bases are shared with TRBD2. The CDR3 covers 15 residues. The V segment lost 5 bases and the J segment 1 base; nucleotides outside the gene matches: 3. Germline lookup yields CDR1 MGHDK and CDR2 SYGVNS.

This clonotype was seen repeatedly, ten times or more. The genes are TRBV5-1 and TRBJ1-1; 8 bases map to TRBD1. The CDR3 has 14 amino acids. Germline V gene sequence: CDR1 SGHRS, CDR2 YFSETQ. After removal of 3 bases from V and 4 bases from J, the junction contained 5 bases not matched to a gene. The CDR3 coding sequence is TGCGCCAGCAGCTCTGGGCAGGGGGCCACTGAAGCTTTCTTT. Its protein product is CASSSGQGATEAFF.

In its sample, this clonotype was seen a few times. This chain links TRBV4-1 with TRBJ1-5; maybe TRBD1 (5 bases). Trimming left V 1 base short and J 6 bases short, with 10 bases between. The CDR3 is made up of 14 amino acids. Germline-derived CDR1 and CDR2 are MGHRA and YSYEKL. CDR3 protein: CASSQVWGGQPQHF. Here the CDR3 DNA reads TGCGCCAGCAGCCAAGTGTGGGGGGGTCAGCCCCAGCATTTT.

This clonotype was seen a few times. This chain links TRBV4-2 with TRBJ2-2; D is unclear. CDR1 and CDR2 from the germline V gene are LGHNA and YNFKEQ. CDR3 length: 15 residues. The V and J ends lost 6 bases and 0 bases respectively, with 11 bases between them. CDR3 amino acids: CASSKGPSNTGELFF. The CDR3 nucleotides read TGTGCCAGCAGTAAAGGACCCTCGAACACCGGGGAGCTGTTTTTT.